These 8 T cell receptor beta chains share one sample of origin, sequenced in a study of T cell responses to AZD1222 COVID-19 vaccine. TCRdb keeps only in-frame clones here, not all; method: immunoSEQ multiplex PCR. The data show 100,000 to 110,000 clones, with about 87% seen just once and under 2% held by the top ten. This material consisted of peripheral blood, taken on day 0 of AZD1222 vaccination. These receptors were obtained from an adult in good health.

This chain connects TRBV25-1 to TRBJ1-1; possible D gene TRBD1, 5 bases. The CDR3 loop spans 12 amino acids. The V gene lost 8 bases and the J gene lost 8 bases, with 15 bases spanning the gap. In germline, CDR1 is MGHDK, CDR2 SYGVNS. The CDR3 is CASYSGGREAFF. The CDR3 coding sequence is TGTGCCAGCTATTCCGGGGGTCGGGAAGCTTTCTTT.

This chain connects TRBV10-3 to TRBJ2-7; TRBD1 might be the D (5 bases). Germline assignment: CDR1 ENHRY and CDR2 SYGVKD. The CDR3 length is 13 residues. The V end was cut by 4 bases, the J end by 0 bases, with 7 bases between. The DNA for the CDR3 is TGTGCCATCAGTGCAACAGGCTCCTACGAGCAGTACTTC. Its translation: CAISATGSYEQYF.

The chain carries TRBV7-9 and TRBJ2-3; 7 bases align to TRBD1. V shed 5 bases and J 0 bases; nucleotides not matched to a gene: 8. Germline V gene sequence: CDR1 SEHNR, CDR2 FQNEAQ (reference sequence). This CDR3 has 16 residues. The CDR3 DNA follows: TGTGCCAGCAGCCGAAAACAGGGGCTTAGCACAGATACGCAGTATTTT. The encoded protein is CASSRKQGLSTDTQYF.

V gene TRBV7-3 combines with J gene TRBJ1-1; D ambiguous. V was cut by 4 bases and J by 3 bases, with 9 bases left in between. The CDR3 loop spans 13 amino acids. Germline V gene data show CDR1 as SGHTA and CDR2 as FQGTGA. DNA of the CDR3: TGTGCCAGCAGCTCCAACGCCGACACTGAAGCTTTCTTT. Translation: CASSSNADTEAFF.

This rearrangement joins TRBV2 to TRBJ2-1; no definite D call. Per the germline V gene, CDR1 is SNHLY and CDR2 is FYNNEI. The V and J ends lost 0 bases and 2 bases respectively, with 5 bases between them. The CDR3 spans 14 residues. The CDR3 DNA is TGTGCCAGCAGTGAAGCAAGTGCCTACAATGAGCAGTTCTTC. Translation: CASSEASAYNEQFF.

This clone came up a few times. The sample has other DNA sequences that encode this CDR3 too. The gene calls are TRBV7-2 and TRBJ2-1; 11 bases agree with TRBD2. J was trimmed by 6 bases and V by 3 bases; bases with no gene match: 7. Germline V lookup: CDR1 SGHTA, CDR2 FQGNSA. This CDR3 comprises 16 residues. This CDR3 reads CASSLGRSGRVNEQFF. The CDR3 nucleotides are TGTGCCAGCAGCTTGGGTCGTAGCGGGAGGGTCAATGAGCAGTTCTTC. The full variable domain, rest sourced from reference TRBV7-2 and TRBJ2-1, is GAGVSQSPSNKVTEKGKDVELRCDPISGHTALYWYRQSLGQGLEFLIYFQGNSAPDKSGLPSDRFSAERTGGSVSTLTIQRTQQEDSAVYLCASSLGRSGRVNEQFFGPGTRLTVL.

This chain joins TRBV19 and TRBJ1-1; 7 bases are a match to TRBD1. Germline values: CDR1 LNHDA, CDR2 SQIVND (reference sequence). Unmatched junction bases numbered 8, after V lost 5 bases and J lost 2 bases. The CDR3 has 15 residues. The CDR3 DNA follows: TGTGCCAGTAGTCGCCTGGGACAGAAAAACACTGAAGCTTTCTTT. It codes for CASSRLGQKNTEAFF.

The rearrangement joins TRBV15 to TRBJ2-7, with a tentative D call TRBD1 (6 bases). The V and J ends lost 1 base and 2 bases respectively, with 12 bases between them. Looked up from germline, CDR1 is LNHNV and CDR2 is YYDKDF (reference sequence). The CDR3 sequence is 15 residues long. CDR3 sequence: CATSRASGATYEQYF. For the CDR3, the DNA is TGTGCCACCAGCAGAGCGTCAGGGGCGACCTACGAGCAGTACTTC.